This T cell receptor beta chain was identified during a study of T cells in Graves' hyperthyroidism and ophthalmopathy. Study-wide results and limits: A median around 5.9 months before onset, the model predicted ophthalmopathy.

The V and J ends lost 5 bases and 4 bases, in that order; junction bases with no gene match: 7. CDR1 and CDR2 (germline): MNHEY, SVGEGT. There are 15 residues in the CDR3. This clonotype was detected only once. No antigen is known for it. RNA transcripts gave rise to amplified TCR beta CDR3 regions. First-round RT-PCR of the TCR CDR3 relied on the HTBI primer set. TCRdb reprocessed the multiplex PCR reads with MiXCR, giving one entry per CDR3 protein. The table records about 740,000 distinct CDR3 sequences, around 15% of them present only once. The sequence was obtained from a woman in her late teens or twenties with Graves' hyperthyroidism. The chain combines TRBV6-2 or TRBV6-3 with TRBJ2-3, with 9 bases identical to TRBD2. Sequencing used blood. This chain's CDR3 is CASSRASGKADTQYF. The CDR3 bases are TGTGCCAGCAGTCGTGCTAGCGGGAAAGCAGATACGCAGTATTTT.